The 5 T cell receptor beta chains below come from one sample, sequenced in a study of shared T cell receptors in the human thymus. TCRdb's table, derived via immunoSEQ multiplex PCR, lists solely in-frame clones and lacks some. This sample has 700,000 or so clones; 80% to 90% occur once, and the top ten carry roughly 0.01%. These data were also reused for a study on human thymus T cells.

The specimen sequenced was thymocytes. All receptors come from a girl in the first two years of life with a congenital heart defect.

The gene calls are TRBV7-2 and TRBJ1-1; TRBD1 is a possible D gene (6 bases). The CDR3 covers 15 residues. CDR1 and CDR2 from the germline V gene are SGHTA and FQGNSA. V shed 1 base and J shed 3 bases, with 12 bases lying between them. The CDR3 here is CASSLVQGNDTEAFF. The CDR3 DNA is TGTGCCAGCAGCTTAGTACAGGGAAACGACACTGAAGCTTTCTTT.

The gene calls are TRBV9 and TRBJ2-5, with 8 positions matching TRBD1. Trimming removed 3 bases from V and 5 bases from J; junction bases left unmatched: 12. The CDR3 has 16 residues. The V gene's germline CDR1 is SGDLS and CDR2 YYNGEE. The CDR3: CASSATRGQVWETQYF. Here the CDR3 DNA reads TGTGCCAGCAGCGCAACCAGGGGGCAAGTCTGGGAGACCCAGTACTTC.

The rearrangement links TRBV9 to TRBJ2-1; TRBD1 matches 9 bases. V dropped 4 bases and J dropped 3; count of bases not matched to a gene: 8. This CDR3 has 16 residues. The germline V gene encodes CDR1 SGDLS and CDR2 YYNGEE. CDR3 nucleotide sequence: TGTGCCAGCAGCCCACCGGGACAGGGTGGCTACAATGAGCAGTTCTTC. This gives the protein CASSPPGQGGYNEQFF.

This clone turned up a few times. The CDR3: CASSLSGNTEAFF. The CDR3 DNA is TGTGCCAGCAGTTTATCGGGGAACACTGAAGCTTTCTTT. The chain links TRBV28 to TRBJ1-1; D remains unclear. This CDR3 is 13 amino acids long. Germline assignment: CDR1 MDHEN and CDR2 SYDVKM. The V gene lost 1 base and the J gene lost 1 base, with 4 bases spanning the gap.

The chain has TRBV4-1 and TRBJ2-7; D gene unclear. Trimming shortened V by 0 bases and J by 0 bases, and 15 bases separated the two germline ends. The CDR3 runs 17 residues. The germline CDR1 and CDR2 sequences are MGHRA and YSYEKL. CDR3 in amino acids: CASSQDHRYLSSYEQYF. CDR3 sequence (DNA): TGCGCCAGCAGCCAAGATCACCGATACCTTAGCTCCTACGAGCAGTACTTC.